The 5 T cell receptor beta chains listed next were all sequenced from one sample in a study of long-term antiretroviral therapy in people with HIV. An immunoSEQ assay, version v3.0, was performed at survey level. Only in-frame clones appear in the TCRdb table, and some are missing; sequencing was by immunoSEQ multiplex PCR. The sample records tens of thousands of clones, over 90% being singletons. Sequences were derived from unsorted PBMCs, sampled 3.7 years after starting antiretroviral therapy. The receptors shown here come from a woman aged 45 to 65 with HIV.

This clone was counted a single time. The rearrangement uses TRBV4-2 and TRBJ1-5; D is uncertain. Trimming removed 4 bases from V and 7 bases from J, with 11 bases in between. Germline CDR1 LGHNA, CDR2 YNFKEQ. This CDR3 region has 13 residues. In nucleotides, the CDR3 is TGTGCCAGCAGCCTCGTCGGCGAGCAGCCCCAGCATTTT. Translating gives CASSLVGEQPQHF.

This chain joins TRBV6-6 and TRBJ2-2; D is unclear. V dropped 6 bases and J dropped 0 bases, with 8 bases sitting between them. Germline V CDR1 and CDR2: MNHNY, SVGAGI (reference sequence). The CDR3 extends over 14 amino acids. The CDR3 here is CASSPTSNTGELFF. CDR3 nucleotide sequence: TGTGCCAGCAGCCCCACTTCGAACACCGGGGAGCTGTTTTTT.

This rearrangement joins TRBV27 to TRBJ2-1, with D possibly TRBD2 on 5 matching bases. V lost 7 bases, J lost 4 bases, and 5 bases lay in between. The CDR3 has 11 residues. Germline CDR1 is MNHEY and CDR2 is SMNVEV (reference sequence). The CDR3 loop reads CASTGYNEQFF. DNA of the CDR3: TGTGCCAGCACGGGGTACAATGAGCAGTTCTTC.

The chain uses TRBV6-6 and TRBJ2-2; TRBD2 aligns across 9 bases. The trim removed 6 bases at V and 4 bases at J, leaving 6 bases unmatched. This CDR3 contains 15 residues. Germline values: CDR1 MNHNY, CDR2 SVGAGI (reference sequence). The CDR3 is CASSPGLAGTGELFF. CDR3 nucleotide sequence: TGTGCCAGCAGCCCGGGACTAGCCGGCACCGGGGAGCTGTTTTTT.

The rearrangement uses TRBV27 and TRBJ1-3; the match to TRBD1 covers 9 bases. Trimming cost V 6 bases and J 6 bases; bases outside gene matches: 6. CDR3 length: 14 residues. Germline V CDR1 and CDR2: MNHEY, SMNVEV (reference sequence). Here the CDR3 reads CASSRDRAANTIYF. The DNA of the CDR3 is TGTGCCAGCAGCCGGGACAGGGCAGCAAACACCATATATTTT.